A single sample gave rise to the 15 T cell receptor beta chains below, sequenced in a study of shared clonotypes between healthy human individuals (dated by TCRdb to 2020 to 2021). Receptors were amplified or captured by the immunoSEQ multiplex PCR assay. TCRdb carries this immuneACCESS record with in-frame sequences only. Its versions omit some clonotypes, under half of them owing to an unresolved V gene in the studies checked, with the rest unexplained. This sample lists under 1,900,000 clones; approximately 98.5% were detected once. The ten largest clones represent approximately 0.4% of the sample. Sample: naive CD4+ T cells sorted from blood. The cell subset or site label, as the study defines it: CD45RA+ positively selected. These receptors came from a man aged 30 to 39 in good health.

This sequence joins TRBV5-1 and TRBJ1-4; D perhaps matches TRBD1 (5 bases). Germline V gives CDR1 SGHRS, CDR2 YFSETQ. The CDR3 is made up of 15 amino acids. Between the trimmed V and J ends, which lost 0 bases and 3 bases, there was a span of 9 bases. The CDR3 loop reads CASSLAKGSNEKLFF. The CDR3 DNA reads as TGCGCCAGCAGCTTGGCCAAGGGGTCTAATGAAAAACTGTTTTTT.

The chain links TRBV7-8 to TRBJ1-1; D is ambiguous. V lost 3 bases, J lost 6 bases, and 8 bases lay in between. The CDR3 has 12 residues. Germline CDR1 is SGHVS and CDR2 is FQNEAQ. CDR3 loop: CASSLGIPEAFF. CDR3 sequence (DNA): TGTGCCAGCAGCTTGGGGATCCCTGAAGCTTTCTTT.

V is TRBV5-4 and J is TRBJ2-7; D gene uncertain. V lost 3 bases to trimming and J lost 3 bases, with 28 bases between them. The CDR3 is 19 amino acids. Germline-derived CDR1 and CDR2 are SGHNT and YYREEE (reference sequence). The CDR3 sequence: CASSSLDRPRAPSYYEQYF. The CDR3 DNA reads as TGTGCCAGCAGCTCACTCGACCGTCCCAGAGCCCCATCCTACTACGAGCAGTACTTC.

DNA of the CDR3: TGTGCCAGCAGCTCCGGGACAGGGAAAACCTTC. Its translation is CASSSGTGKTF. The chain couples TRBV5-4 to TRBJ1-2, with TRBD1 matching over 9 bases. V dropped 3 bases and J dropped 14; count of bases not matched to a gene: 5. The CDR3 has 11 residues. Germline V CDR1 and CDR2: SGHNT, YYREEE (reference sequence).

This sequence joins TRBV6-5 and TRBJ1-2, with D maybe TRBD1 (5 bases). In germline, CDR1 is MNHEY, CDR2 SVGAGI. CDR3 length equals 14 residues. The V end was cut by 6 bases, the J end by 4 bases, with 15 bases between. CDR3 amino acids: CASSQTVSRYGYTF. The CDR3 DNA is TGTGCCAGCAGCCAGACAGTCTCCCGCTATGGCTACACCTTC.

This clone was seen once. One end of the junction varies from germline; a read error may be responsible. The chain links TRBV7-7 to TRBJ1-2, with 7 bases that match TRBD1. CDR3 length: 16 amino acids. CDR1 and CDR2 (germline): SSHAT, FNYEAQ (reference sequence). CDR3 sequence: CASSLEDTGTDYGYTF. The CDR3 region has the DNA TGTGCTAGCAGCTTAGAAGATACAGGGACAGATTATGGCTACACCTTC.

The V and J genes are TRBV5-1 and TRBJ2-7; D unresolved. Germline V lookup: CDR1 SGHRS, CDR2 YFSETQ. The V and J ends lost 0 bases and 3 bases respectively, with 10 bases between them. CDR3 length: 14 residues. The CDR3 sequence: CASSLALNNYEQYF. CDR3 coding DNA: TGCGCCAGCAGCTTGGCACTAAACAACTACGAGCAGTACTTC.

The CDR3: CASSPPPRGHLDTQYF. CDR3 DNA sequence: TGTGCCAGCTCACCACCTCCCAGGGGGCACTTAGATACGCAGTATTTT. The V and J genes are TRBV18 and TRBJ2-3; 8 bases are a match to TRBD1. Germline CDR1 and CDR2: KGHSH and LQKENI. The CDR3 spans 16 residues. The V segment lost 0 bases and the J segment 5 bases; nucleotides outside the gene matches: 7.

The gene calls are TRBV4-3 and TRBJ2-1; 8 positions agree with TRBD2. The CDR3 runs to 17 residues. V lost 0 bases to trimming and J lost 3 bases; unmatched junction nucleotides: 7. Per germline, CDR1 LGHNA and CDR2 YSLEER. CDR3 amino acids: CASSQEIAGPFYNEQFF. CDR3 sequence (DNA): TGCGCCAGCAGCCAAGAAATAGCGGGGCCGTTCTACAATGAGCAGTTCTTC.

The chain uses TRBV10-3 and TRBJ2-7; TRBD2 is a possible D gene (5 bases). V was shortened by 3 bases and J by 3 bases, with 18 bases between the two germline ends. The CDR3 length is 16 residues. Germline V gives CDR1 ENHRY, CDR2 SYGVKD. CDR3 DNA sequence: TGTGCCATCAGTGAACTAGAGAGGGAGTTCAACTACGAGCAGTACTTC. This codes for CAISELEREFNYEQYF.

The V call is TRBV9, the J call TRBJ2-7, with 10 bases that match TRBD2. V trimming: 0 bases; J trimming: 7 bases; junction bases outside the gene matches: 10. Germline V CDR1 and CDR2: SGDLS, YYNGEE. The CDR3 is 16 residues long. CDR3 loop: CASSVGASGSHGEQYF. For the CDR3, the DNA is TGTGCCAGCAGCGTAGGGGCTAGCGGGAGTCACGGAGAGCAGTACTTC.

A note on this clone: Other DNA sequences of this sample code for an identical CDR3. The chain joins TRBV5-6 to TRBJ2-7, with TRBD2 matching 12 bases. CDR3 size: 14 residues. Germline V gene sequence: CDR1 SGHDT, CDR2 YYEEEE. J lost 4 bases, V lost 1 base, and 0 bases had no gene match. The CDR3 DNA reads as TGTGCCAGCAGCTTGACTAGCGGGGGGTACGAGCAGTACTTC. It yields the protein CASSLTSGGYEQYF.

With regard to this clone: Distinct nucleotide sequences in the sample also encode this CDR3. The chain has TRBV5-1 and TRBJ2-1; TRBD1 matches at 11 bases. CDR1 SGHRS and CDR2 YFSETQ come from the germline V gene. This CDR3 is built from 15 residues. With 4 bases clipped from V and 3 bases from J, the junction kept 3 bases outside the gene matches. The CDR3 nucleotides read TGCGCCAGCAGCGCCGGGACAGGGGGCTACAATGAGCAGTTCTTC. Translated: CASSAGTGGYNEQFF.

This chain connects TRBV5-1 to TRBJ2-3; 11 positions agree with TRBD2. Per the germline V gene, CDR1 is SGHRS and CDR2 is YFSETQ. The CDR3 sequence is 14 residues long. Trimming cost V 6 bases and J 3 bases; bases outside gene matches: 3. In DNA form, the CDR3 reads TGCGCCAGCAAACTAGCGGGAGCAACAGATACGCAGTATTTT. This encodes CASKLAGATDTQYF.

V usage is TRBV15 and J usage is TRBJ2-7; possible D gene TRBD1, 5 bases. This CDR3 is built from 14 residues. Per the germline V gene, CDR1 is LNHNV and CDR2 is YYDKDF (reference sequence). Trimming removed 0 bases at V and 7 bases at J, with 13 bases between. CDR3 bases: TGTGCCACCAGCAGAGACCAGGGCGTGCAGGAGCAGTACTTC. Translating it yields CATSRDQGVQEQYF.